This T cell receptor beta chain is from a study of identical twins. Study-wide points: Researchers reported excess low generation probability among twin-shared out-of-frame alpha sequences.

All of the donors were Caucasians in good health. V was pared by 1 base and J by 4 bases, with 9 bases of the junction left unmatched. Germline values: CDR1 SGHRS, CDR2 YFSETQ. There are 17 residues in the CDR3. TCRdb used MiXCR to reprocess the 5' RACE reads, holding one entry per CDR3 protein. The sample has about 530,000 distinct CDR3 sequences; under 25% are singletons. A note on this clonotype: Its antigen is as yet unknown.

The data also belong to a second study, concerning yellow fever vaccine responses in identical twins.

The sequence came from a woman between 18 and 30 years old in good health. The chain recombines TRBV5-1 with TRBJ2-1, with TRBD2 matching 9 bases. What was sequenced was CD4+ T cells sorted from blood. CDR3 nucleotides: TGCGCCAGCAGCTTGATTCTAGCGGGATTGGTTTACAATGAGCAGTTCTTC. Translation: CASSLILAGLVYNEQFF.